These 5 T cell receptor beta chains came from one sample sequenced in a study of beta chain features in type 1 diabetes. Reverse transcribing all isolated RNA meant expressed TCRB transcripts were sequenced. The repertoire was sequenced with immunoSEQ multiplex PCR; TCRdb's copy has only in-frame clones and lacks some. The profile shows fewer than 400,000 clones, under 8.5% of them singletons. The sample taken for sequencing was central memory CD4+ T cells from blood. These receptors came from a woman aged 18-35 years in good health.

The table lists this clone with a few counts. This chain uses TRBV28 with TRBJ2-3; D gene unclear. CDR1 is MDHEN and CDR2 is SYDVKM in the germline V gene. This CDR3 is 13 amino acids long. Between the trimmed V and J ends, which lost 3 bases and 0 bases, there was a span of 4 bases. The CDR3 DNA reads as TGTGCCAGCAGTTTGATTAGCACAGATACGCAGTATTTT. Translation: CASSLISTDTQYF.

This rearrangement joins TRBV7-9 to TRBJ2-3; 11 bases are shared with TRBD1. The CDR3 totals 16 residues. The J segment lost 4 bases and the V segment lost 4 bases, leaving 7 bases of the junction unmatched. CDR1 is SEHNR, CDR2 FQNEAQ, per germline (reference sequence). Written as DNA, the CDR3 is TGTGCCAGCAGCTCCTGGGACAGGGGGAGCGCAGATACGCAGTATTTT. The encoded protein is CASSSWDRGSADTQYF. Looking up the rest from reference TRBV7-9 and TRBJ2-3 gives the full variable domain: DTGVSQNPRHKITKRGQNVTFRCDPISEHNRLYWYRQTLGQGPEFLTYFQNEAQLEKSRLLSDRFSAERPKGSFSTLEIQRTEQGDSAMYLCASSSWDRGSADTQYFGPGTRLTVL.

The chain recombines TRBV7-9 with TRBJ2-2, with 10 positions matching TRBD2. J lost 4 bases, V lost 6 bases, and 8 bases had no gene match. The germline V gene encodes CDR1 SEHNR and CDR2 FQNEAQ (reference sequence). The CDR3 length is 16 residues. The CDR3 coding sequence is TGTGCCAGCAGGGGCCCGGGACTAGCGTCCACCGGGGAGCTGTTTTTT. Amino acid sequence: CASRGPGLASTGELFF.

The chain joins TRBV9 to TRBJ2-5, with 8 bases fitting TRBD2. This CDR3 comprises 16 residues. In germline, CDR1 is SGDLS, CDR2 YYNGEE. The junction had 9 bases not matched to a gene; V was cut back by 0 bases and J by 5 bases. This CDR3 is CASSVESGRLSETQYF. The DNA for the CDR3 is TGTGCCAGCAGCGTAGAAAGCGGGAGACTATCTGAGACCCAGTACTTC.

This chain joins TRBV20-1 and TRBJ2-7; D not resolved. CDR3 length: 11 residues. Trimming took off 6 bases at V and 2 bases at J, with 8 bases between the two ends. Germline-derived CDR1 and CDR2 are DFQATT and SNEGSKA (reference sequence). Written as DNA, the CDR3 is TGCAGTGCAGGATATACCTACGAGCAGTACTTC. This translates into CSAGYTYEQYF.